These 11 T cell receptor beta chains originate from one sample sequenced in a study of cytomegalovirus exposure and HLA in healthy donors. Use of 60 Vbeta and 13 Jbeta primers characterized the PCR. Assay used: immunoSEQ multiplex PCR; TCRdb lists only in-frame clones, some missing. The sample lists some 150,000 clones; roughly 80% were seen once. The specimen sequenced was PBMCs. These receptors were obtained from a man aged 18 to 30 in good health and CMV-seropositive.

The chain uses TRBV5-6 and TRBJ1-3, with 9 bases fitting TRBD1. Germline V gene data show CDR1 as SGHDT and CDR2 as YYEEEE. This CDR3 has 14 amino acids. The trim removed 4 bases at V and 8 bases at J, leaving 7 bases unmatched. This CDR3 is CASSATGQGYTIYF. In nucleotides, the CDR3 is TGTGCCAGCAGCGCGACGGGACAGGGCTACACCATATATTTT.

The J gene is TRBJ2-7, the V gene TRBV27, with 8 bases aligning to TRBD2. Per germline, CDR1 MNHEY and CDR2 SMNVEV (reference sequence). The CDR3 sequence is 13 residues long. V lost 3 bases, J lost 5 bases, and 3 bases stayed unmatched. CDR3 amino acids: CASSFSGGDEQYF. In DNA, the CDR3 is TGTGCCAGCAGTTTTTCCGGGGGGGACGAGCAGTACTTC.

The chain recombines TRBV5-6 with TRBJ2-1, with D maybe TRBD2 (6 bases). Trimming removed 0 bases at V and 5 bases at J, with 12 bases between. The CDR3 is 15 residues long. Germline V gene data show CDR1 as SGHDT and CDR2 as YYEEEE. The CDR3 protein is CASSLEERADNEQFF. The CDR3 nucleotides are TGTGCCAGCAGCTTGGAGGAGCGGGCAGACAATGAGCAGTTCTTC.

In this sample, this clone turned up once. The chain couples TRBV5-6 to TRBJ1-2, with D hard to call. V was trimmed by 4 bases and J by 13 bases, leaving 17 bases between them. The CDR3 length is 12 residues. CDR1 and CDR2 from the germline V gene are SGHDT and YYEEEE. CDR3 bases: TGTGCCAGCAGCATACTGACGGGGAGCTGCACCTTC. This translates into CASSILTGSCTF.

Concerning this clone: The germline gene is not matched at one end of the junction; a read error may be the cause. The gene calls are TRBV7-9 and TRBJ2-7, with 8 bases aligning to TRBD2. CDR3 length: 14 residues. Germline CDR1 reads SEHNR; CDR2 reads FQNEAQ (reference sequence). In nucleotides, the CDR3 is TGTTCCAGCAGCTTAGGCGGGGGGCGACACGAGCAGTACTTC. It specifies CSSSLGGGRHEQYF. Looking up the rest from reference TRBV7-9 and TRBJ2-7 gives the full variable domain: DTGVSQNPRHKITKRGQNVTFRCDPISEHNRLYWYRQTLGQGPEFLTYFQNEAQLEKSRLLSDRFSAERPKGSFSTLEIQRTEQGDSAMYLCSSSLGGGRHEQYFGPGTRLTVT.

V usage is TRBV6-1 and J usage is TRBJ1-2; D perhaps matches TRBD1 (5 bases). CDR1 MNHNS and CDR2 SASEGT come from the germline V gene. Trimming shortened V by 2 bases and J by 4 bases, and 14 bases separated the two germline ends. This CDR3 comprises 15 residues. Here the CDR3 reads CASSEWGEGGYGYTF. The CDR3 nucleotides are TGTGCCAGCAGTGAATGGGGGGAGGGAGGCTATGGCTACACCTTC.

The rearrangement links TRBV9 to TRBJ1-1; D is unresolved. Germline values: CDR1 SGDLS, CDR2 YYNGEE. V shed 0 bases and J shed 0 bases, with 9 bases lying between them. This CDR3 region has 15 residues. The CDR3 sequence: CASSVGGIMNTEAFF. The CDR3 DNA sequence: TGTGCCAGCAGCGTAGGTGGCATCATGAACACTGAAGCTTTCTTT.

V and J are TRBV19 and TRBJ2-7; TRBD2 matches 7 bases. The germline CDR1 and CDR2 sequences are LNHDA and SQIVND (reference sequence). The CDR3 runs 13 residues. CDR3 nucleotide sequence: TGTGCAAGCGGGGAGGGAGACCCCTACGAGCAGTACTTC. Translating it yields CASGEGDPYEQYF.

This clone was counted only a few times. The chain employs TRBV4-2 and TRBJ2-4; 9 nucleotides agree with TRBD1. Germline V gene lookup returns CDR1 LGHNA and CDR2 YNFKEQ. The V and J ends lost 3 bases and 5 bases, in that order; junction bases with no gene match: 8. The CDR3 has 16 residues. The CDR3, as DNA: TGTGCCAGCAGCCAGGCCTCCGGGACAGGGCAAAACATTCAGTACTTC. Translating it yields CASSQASGTGQNIQYF.

This chain links TRBV5-6 with TRBJ1-1; 8 bases fit TRBD1. Looked up from germline, CDR1 is SGHDT and CDR2 is YYEEEE. This CDR3 region has 15 residues. V was pared by 0 bases and J by 5 bases, with 6 bases of the junction left unmatched. CDR3 protein: CASSLAPGGFTEAFF. CDR3 nucleotide sequence: TGTGCCAGCAGCTTGGCCCCAGGGGGCTTTACTGAAGCTTTCTTT.

The chain recombines TRBV29-1 with TRBJ2-5, with 9 bases matching TRBD2. CDR1 SQVTM and CDR2 ANQGSEA come from the germline V gene. Trimming took 3 bases from V and 4 from J; bases not matched to a gene: 6. The CDR3 is 14 residues long. The CDR3 is CSVDQAGGGETQYF. The CDR3 DNA reads TGCAGCGTTGATCAAGCGGGAGGAGGAGAGACCCAGTACTTC.